Shown below are 24 T cell receptor beta chains from a single sample sequenced in a study of cytomegalovirus exposure and HLA in healthy donors. The PCR was carried out with 60 Vbeta primers and 13 Jbeta primers. Generated by immunoSEQ multiplex PCR, the TCRdb table keeps only in-frame clones and is missing some. The sample lists about 94,000 clones, 79% seen once, with about 4% in the top ten. Input material: PBMCs. All receptors come from a woman aged 40 to 50 in good health and CMV-seronegative.

This chain joins TRBV30 and TRBJ1-1; D remains ambiguous. Trimming removed 1 base from V and 0 bases from J, with 6 bases in between. Germline loops: CDR1 GTSNPN, CDR2 SVGIG (reference sequence). The CDR3 is 13 residues long. Here the CDR3 DNA reads TGTGCCTGGAGTGGACTAATGAACACTGAAGCTTTCTTT. As protein: CAWSGLMNTEAFF.

The rearrangement joins TRBV5-4 to TRBJ2-7; 8 nucleotides align to TRBD1. Per germline, CDR1 SGHNT and CDR2 YYREEE (reference sequence). This CDR3 is 15 amino acids long. The junction had 7 bases not matched to a gene; V was cut back by 4 bases and J by 1 base. In DNA, the CDR3 is TGTGCCAGCAGCACGGACAGGGAGGAGTCCTACGAGCAGTACTTC. Amino acid sequence: CASSTDREESYEQYF.

The V and J genes are TRBV5-1 and TRBJ2-3; 9 nucleotides line up with TRBD1. Losses at the gene ends were 4 bases for V and 11 bases for J; bases not matched to a gene: 5. CDR3 length: 12 residues. CDR1 is SGHRS and CDR2 is YFSETQ in the germline V gene. The DNA of the CDR3 is TGCGCCAGCAGCCCGGGACAGGGCGAGCAGTATTTT. Encoded protein: CASSPGQGEQYF.

The genes are TRBV4-3 and TRBJ2-1; 7 bases are a match to TRBD2. This CDR3 has 15 residues. V lost 1 base, J lost 6 bases, and 6 bases stayed unmatched. Germline loops: CDR1 LGHNA, CDR2 YSLEER. CDR3 sequence reads: CASSQGTRSTNEQFF. CDR3 coding DNA: TGCGCCAGCAGCCAAGGGACTAGGAGCACCAATGAGCAGTTCTTC.

The chain combines TRBV9 with TRBJ2-2, with D possibly matching TRBD1 (5 bases). The germline gives CDR1 SGDLS, CDR2 YYNGEE. Trimming cost V 4 bases and J 5 bases, with 9 bases left between them. This CDR3 region has 13 residues. The CDR3 is CASSLDTTGELFF. In nucleotides, the CDR3 is TGTGCCAGCAGCTTGGACACAACCGGGGAGCTGTTTTTT.

The gene calls are TRBV5-4 and TRBJ2-1, with TRBD1 matching over 9 bases. V lost 2 bases and J lost 8; bases outside the gene matches: 8. The CDR3 sequence is 15 residues long. The germline V gene has CDR1 SGHNT and CDR2 YYREEE (reference sequence). The CDR3 loop reads CASSLPGTGIHEQFF. CDR3 nucleotides: TGTGCCAGCAGCTTACCCGGGACAGGGATCCATGAGCAGTTCTTC.

CDR3 DNA sequence: TGTGCCAGCGGGTCGGTAGCGGGGAATGAGCAGTTCTTC. It specifies CASGSVAGNEQFF. The chain employs TRBV2 and TRBJ2-1; 8 bases are shared with TRBD2. Losses at the gene ends were 8 bases for V and 7 bases for J; bases not matched to a gene: 7. In germline, CDR1 is SNHLY, CDR2 FYNNEI. The CDR3 is 13 residues long.

The V gene is TRBV5-1, the J gene TRBJ1-6; 7 nucleotides line up with TRBD1. CDR1 is SGHRS, CDR2 YFSETQ, per germline. V dropped 2 bases and J dropped 7; count of bases not matched to a gene: 6. The CDR3 extends over 15 amino acids. CDR3 nucleotides: TGCGCCAGCAGCTTAACAGGGGATCGAAATTCACCCCTCCACTTT. Its protein is CASSLTGDRNSPLHF.

The chain has TRBV30 and TRBJ2-1; D is uncertain. This CDR3 has 13 amino acids. The germline V gene has CDR1 GTSNPN and CDR2 SVGIG (reference sequence). V was cut by 2 bases and J by 4 bases, with 9 bases left in between. As DNA, the CDR3 is TGTGCCTGGAGTCGGTCCCGGTACAATGAGCAGTTCTTC. Translation gives CAWSRSRYNEQFF.

The V call is TRBV30, the J call TRBJ2-7; D is possibly TRBD2 (5 bases). The CDR3 totals 12 residues. Trimming stripped 3 bases from V and 3 bases from J, with 9 bases between. Germline loops: CDR1 GTSNPN, CDR2 SVGIG (reference sequence). The CDR3 protein is CAWSRRGYEQYF. CDR3 DNA: TGTGCCTGGAGCCGCCGGGGCTACGAGCAGTACTTC.

CDR3 residues: CASSATGQGFIYGYTF. The CDR3 DNA reads as TGTGCCAGCAGCGCAACCGGACAGGGATTCATCTATGGCTACACCTTC. This sequence joins TRBV5-6 and TRBJ1-2; 8 nucleotides match TRBD1. Unmatched junction bases numbered 12, after V lost 4 bases and J lost 4 bases. This CDR3 region has 16 residues. The germline V gene encodes CDR1 SGHDT and CDR2 YYEEEE.

The chain carries TRBV4-3 and TRBJ2-7, with 9 positions matching TRBD2. The CDR3 runs 13 residues. Losses at the gene ends were 4 bases for V and 2 bases for J; bases not matched to a gene: 0. Germline lookup yields CDR1 LGHNA and CDR2 YSLEER. CDR3 residues: CASSRGGAYEQYF. Here the CDR3 DNA reads TGCGCCAGCAGCCGCGGGGGGGCCTACGAGCAGTACTTC.

The chain carries TRBV12-5 and TRBJ1-2; 9 positions match TRBD1. The V gene end was trimmed by 0 bases and the J gene end by 5 bases; junction bases not matched to a gene: 10. This CDR3 has 17 amino acids. The germline V gene encodes CDR1 LGHNT and CDR2 FRNRAP. This CDR3 is CASGLVESGTGRYGYTF. Written as DNA, the CDR3 is TGTGCTAGTGGTTTGGTGGAGAGCGGGACAGGGAGGTATGGCTACACCTTC. Using reference TRBV12-5 and TRBJ1-2 for the parts outside the CDR3, the full variable domain is DARVTQTPRHKVTEMGQEVTMRCQPILGHNTVFWYRQTMMQGLELLAYFRNRAPLDDSGMPKDRFSAEMPDATLATLKIQPSEPRDSAVYFCASGLVESGTGRYGYTFGSGTRLTVV.

This chain's CDR3 is CASSPRTSGGAEQFF. In DNA, the CDR3 is TGTGCCAGCAGCCCGAGGACTAGCGGGGGGGCTGAGCAGTTCTTC. The chain links TRBV9 to TRBJ2-1; 15 positions agree with TRBD2. Trimming removed 4 bases from V and 9 bases from J; junction bases left unmatched: 5. Germline V CDR1 and CDR2: SGDLS, YYNGEE. The length of the CDR3 is 15 residues.

The chain combines TRBV5-4 with TRBJ2-3; tentative D call: TRBD2 (6 bases). The germline V gene encodes CDR1 SGHNT and CDR2 YYREEE (reference sequence). The CDR3 runs 17 residues. Trimming took off 0 bases at V and 2 bases at J, with 16 bases between the two ends. In DNA form, the CDR3 reads TGTGCCAGCAGCTTGGACAGTGATGGGGGGAACACAGATACGCAGTATTTT. This gives the protein CASSLDSDGGNTDTQYF.

This chain links TRBV19 with TRBJ1-1, with 8 bases lining up with TRBD1. The trim removed 4 bases at V and 1 base at J, leaving 11 bases unmatched. This CDR3 has 17 amino acids. Germline V gene lookup returns CDR1 LNHDA and CDR2 SQIVND (reference sequence). The CDR3 nucleotides are TGTGCCAGTAGTAGCCACCCCAGGGGGCCAAGGAACACTGAAGCTTTCTTT. This gives the protein CASSSHPRGPRNTEAFF.

V is TRBV9 and J is TRBJ2-7; TRBD1 matches at 10 bases. Trimming removed 0 bases from V and 0 bases from J; junction bases left unmatched: 3. This CDR3 is built from 16 residues. Germline V gene sequence: CDR1 SGDLS, CDR2 YYNGEE. The CDR3 DNA reads TGTGCCAGCAGCGTAGGATGGGACAGGGGCTCCTACGAGCAGTACTTC. This codes for CASSVGWDRGSYEQYF.

This clone has a single count. The J gene is TRBJ1-3, the V gene TRBV6-5, with D uncertain. Germline V CDR1 and CDR2: MNHEY, SVGAGI. CDR3 length: 16 amino acids. V lost 4 bases to trimming and J lost 0 bases, with 13 bases between them. The CDR3 loop reads CASSSRRGSSGNTIYF. DNA for the CDR3: TGTGCCAGCAGTTCCCGGAGAGGGAGCTCTGGAAACACCATATATTTT.

The chain employs TRBV29-1 and TRBJ2-2; 10 bases are shared with TRBD1. This CDR3 is built from 14 residues. J lost 7 bases, V lost 6 bases, and 8 bases had no gene match. Germline lookup yields CDR1 SQVTM and CDR2 ANQGSEA. Here the CDR3 reads CSVAGTGEVGELFF. CDR3 DNA: TGCAGCGTGGCCGGGACAGGGGAGGTCGGGGAGCTGTTTTTT.

The chain has TRBV7-3 and TRBJ2-1; TRBD2 aligns across 12 bases. CDR1 SGHTA and CDR2 FQGTGA come from the germline V gene. Unmatched junction bases numbered 3, after V lost 2 bases and J lost 7 bases. This CDR3 is 15 amino acids long. The CDR3 here is CASSLASGGVNEQFF. The CDR3 DNA is TGTGCCAGCAGCTTAGCTAGCGGGGGGGTTAATGAGCAGTTCTTC.

The J gene is TRBJ2-6, the V gene TRBV12-5; D is uncertain. Trimming cost V 9 bases and J 1 base, with 7 bases left between them. The length of the CDR3 is 13 residues. Germline-derived CDR1 and CDR2 are LGHNT and FRNRAP. CDR3 sequence: CASEESGANVLTF. The CDR3 coding sequence is TGTGCTAGCGAGGAGTCTGGGGCCAACGTCCTGACTTTC.

The chain carries TRBV6-1 and TRBJ1-1; tentative D call: TRBD1 (5 bases). Looked up from germline, CDR1 is MNHNS and CDR2 is SASEGT. This CDR3 has 16 residues. V was clipped by 3 bases and J by 0 bases, with 14 bases between them. For the CDR3, the DNA is TGTGCCAGCAGTGATTGGGGGGTGGGGATGAACACTGAAGCTTTCTTT. Translation gives CASSDWGVGMNTEAFF.

This chain uses TRBV6-1 with TRBJ1-2; a weak D match, TRBD1 (6 bases). V lost 2 bases to trimming and J lost 9 bases, with 16 bases between them. This CDR3 is built from 14 residues. Germline CDR1 and CDR2: MNHNS and SASEGT. The CDR3 loop reads CASSENRDGGSYTF. CDR3 sequence (DNA): TGTGCCAGCAGTGAAAATAGGGATGGGGGCAGCTACACCTTC.

This clone was seen just once. This chain connects TRBV28 to TRBJ2-7; D is undetermined. Germline V gene lookup returns CDR1 MDHEN and CDR2 SYDVKM. V was pared by 6 bases and J by 1 base, with 7 bases between. The length of the CDR3 is 12 residues. CDR3 bases: TGTGCCAGCAGGGGCAGGTCCTACGAGCAGTACTTC. Translation gives CASRGRSYEQYF.